This T cell receptor beta chain comes out of a study of T-cell reconstitution after alpha-beta-depleted transplantation in children. General study findings and limits: The study reportedly traced alpha-beta T cells about two months after transplant to several hundred expanded graft clones. At day 60, the high TCRbeta diversity found in some patients originated from recipient T cells and thymic progenitors that had survived.

Germline trimming cut 0 bases from V and 4 bases from J; bases unmatched to any gene: 2. CDR3 length: 15 residues. Germline CDR1 reads LGHDT; CDR2 reads YNNKEL (reference sequence). This clonotype was detected ten times or more. What it recognizes is unknown. Unique molecular identifiers were incorporated into the prepared TCRbeta library. One entry per CDR3 protein results from TCRdb running MiXCR on the PCR reads. The repertoire includes hundreds of thousands of distinct CDR3 sequences, approximately 14% of them detected once, and 0.79% sits in the top ten. The receptor was derived from a girl aged 2 to 9 with congenital amegakaryocytic thrombocytopenia, due to receive a stem cell transplant. The input for sequencing was PBMCs, taken before TCRalphabeta/CD19-depleted stem cell transplant. V gene TRBV3-1 combines with J gene TRBJ2-1; TRBD2 aligns across 8 bases. The CDR3 is CASSQDPSGYNEQFF. The CDR3 coding sequence is TGTGCCAGCAGCCAAGATCCTAGCGGGTACAATGAGCAGTTCTTC.